This is a list of T cell receptor beta chains from one sample in a study of cytomegalovirus exposure and HLA in healthy donors. Generated by immunoSEQ multiplex PCR, the TCRdb table keeps only in-frame clones and is missing some. The table includes roughly 150,000 clones, 65% to 90% detected once. The sample comprised PBMCs. The receptor set was obtained from a male donor in good health and CMV-seronegative. Both conserved end residues are part of each CDR3. A D gene is named only where the DNA matches it firmly. Size tells how often a clone was seen (once, few, many) or the class of an expanded clone, and some rows leave it out.

v_gene: TRBV6-1
d_gene: NA
j_gene: TRBJ1-1
abundance: NA
CDR3aa: CASSEYRNTEAFF
CDR3nt: TGTGCCAGCAGTGAGTACAGGAACACTGAAGCTTTCTTT

v_gene: TRBV10-2
d_gene: NA
j_gene: TRBJ1-1
abundance: NA
CDR3aa: CASSESGKENTEAFF
CDR3nt: TGCGCCAGCAGTGAGTCGGGCAAGGAGAACACTGAAGCTTTCTTT

v_gene: TRBV6-5
d_gene: TRBD1
j_gene: TRBJ2-5
abundance: NA
CDR3aa: CASSNWGQQETQYF
CDR3nt: TGTGCCAGCAGTAATTGGGGACAGCAAGAGACCCAGTACTTC

v_gene: TRBV7-6
d_gene: TRBD2
j_gene: TRBJ2-2
abundance: NA
CDR3aa: CASSLVLGGGLNTGELFF
CDR3nt: TGTGCCAGCAGCTTAGTGCTCGGCGGGGGGCTCAACACCGGGGAGCTGTTTTTT

v_gene: TRBV5-1
d_gene: TRBD1
j_gene: TRBJ1-5
abundance: NA
CDR3aa: CASSLTAGQAQPQHF
CDR3nt: TGCGCCAGCAGCTTGACCGCGGGACAGGCGCAGCCCCAGCATTTT

v_gene: TRBV7-2
d_gene: NA
j_gene: TRBJ1-5
abundance: NA
CDR3aa: CASSPSRRVNQPQHF
CDR3nt: TGTGCCAGCAGCCCCTCGAGGAGGGTTAATCAGCCCCAGCATTTT

v_gene: TRBV6-5
d_gene: NA
j_gene: TRBJ1-1
abundance: once
CDR3aa: CASSPLQGRFTEAFF
CDR3nt: TGTGCCAGCAGCCCCCTCCAGGGCAGGTTCACTGAAGCTTTCTTT

v_gene: TRBV6-5
d_gene: NA
j_gene: TRBJ2-2
abundance: NA
CDR3aa: CASSLTVRTGELFF
CDR3nt: TGTGCCAGCAGTCTGACAGTAAGAACCGGGGAGCTGTTTTTT

v_gene: TRBV10-3
d_gene: NA
j_gene: TRBJ1-2
abundance: once
CDR3aa: CAISEGAEGYTF
CDR3nt: TGTGCCATCAGTGAGGGGGCAGAGGGCTACACCTTC

v_gene: TRBV2
d_gene: NA
j_gene: TRBJ2-3
abundance: NA
CDR3aa: CASSAGVNTQYF
CDR3nt: TGTGCCAGCAGTGCAGGCGTAAATACGCAGTATTTT

v_gene: TRBV30
d_gene: TRBD1
j_gene: TRBJ2-2
abundance: few
CDR3aa: CAWEWTGNTGELFF
CDR3nt: TGTGCCTGGGAATGGACAGGGAACACCGGGGAGCTGTTTTTT

v_gene: TRBV30
d_gene: NA
j_gene: TRBJ2-1
abundance: NA
CDR3aa: CAWSVGYEQFF
CDR3nt: TGTGCCTGGAGCGTCGGTTATGAGCAGTTCTTC

v_gene: TRBV19
d_gene: TRBD2
j_gene: TRBJ2-3
abundance: NA
CDR3aa: CASRSPSGGEDTQYF
CDR3nt: TGTGCCAGTAGAAGCCCTAGCGGGGGTGAAGATACGCAGTATTTT

v_gene: TRBV2
d_gene: TRBD1
j_gene: TRBJ2-2
abundance: NA
CDR3aa: CASSGQGVIGELFF
CDR3nt: TGTGCCAGCAGTGGGCAGGGGGTCATCGGGGAGCTGTTTTTT

v_gene: TRBV29-1
d_gene: TRBD2
j_gene: TRBJ2-5
abundance: once
CDR3aa: CSVPSGLVLMLETQYF
CDR3nt: TGCAGCGTCCCCTCGGGACTAGTGTTGATGTTAGAGACCCAGTACTTC